This TCR beta chain was retrieved from a study of human T cells and chemical hapten exposure. General study findings and limits: The number of TCRs over 1 in 1000 frequency stayed unchanged after DPC.

At least ten counts were recorded for this clonotype. The antigen is unknown. It was the library that attached unique molecular identifiers to individual cDNA molecules. As handled by the study authors: Samples ranged from about 23,224 to 690,600 TCRs, with a median of approximately 96,000. MiXCR, run by TCRdb on the 5' RACE reads, gives a single entry per CDR3 protein. The V and J calls, along with clone size, are taken from TCRdb and not from the paper's own processing. The sample consists of about 140,000 distinct CDR3 sequences, about 4% of them appearing once. Someone pulled total RNA out of unfractionated whole blood. The germline V gene encodes CDR1 SGHRS and CDR2 YFSETQ. The CDR3 is 19 residues long. V lost 0 bases to trimming and J lost 0 bases, with 16 bases between them.

This TCR derives from a female donor in good health. V gene TRBV5-1 combines with J gene TRBJ1-6; D may be TRBD1 (6 bases). The DNA of the CDR3 is TGCGCCAGCAGCTTGGTTTTCCAGGGGTCGAGCTCCTATAATTCACCCCTCCACTTT. It translates to CASSLVFQGSSSYNSPLHF. Drawing the rest from reference TRBV5-1 and TRBJ1-6, the complete variable domain is KAGVTQTPRYLIKTRGQQVTLSCSPISGHRSVSWYQQTPGQGLQFLFEYFSETQRNKGNFPGRFSGRQFSNSRSEMNVSTLELGDSALYLCASSLVFQGSSSYNSPLHFGNGTRLTVT.